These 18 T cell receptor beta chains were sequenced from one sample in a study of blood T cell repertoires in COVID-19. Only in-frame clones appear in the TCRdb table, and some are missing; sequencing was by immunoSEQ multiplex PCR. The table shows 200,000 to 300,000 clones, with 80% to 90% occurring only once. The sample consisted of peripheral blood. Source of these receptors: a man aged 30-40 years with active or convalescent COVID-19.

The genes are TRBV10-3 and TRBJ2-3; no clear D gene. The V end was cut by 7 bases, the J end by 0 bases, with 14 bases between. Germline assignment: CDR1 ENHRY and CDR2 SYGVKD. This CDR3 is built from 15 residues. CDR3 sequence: CAINYQDFSTDTQYF. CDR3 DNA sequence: TGTGCCATCAATTACCAGGATTTTAGCACAGATACGCAGTATTTT.

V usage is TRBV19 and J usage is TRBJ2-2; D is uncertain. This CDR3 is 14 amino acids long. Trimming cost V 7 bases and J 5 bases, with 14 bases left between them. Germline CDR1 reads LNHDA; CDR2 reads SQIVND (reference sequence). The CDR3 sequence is CASTYSFGTGELFF. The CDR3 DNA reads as TGTGCCAGTACTTATTCCTTCGGGACCGGGGAGCTGTTTTTT.

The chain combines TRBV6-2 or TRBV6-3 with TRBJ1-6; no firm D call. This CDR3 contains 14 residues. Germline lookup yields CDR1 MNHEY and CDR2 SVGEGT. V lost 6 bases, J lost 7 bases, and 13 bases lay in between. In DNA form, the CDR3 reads TGTGCCAGCAGCCTTGACGGAGGAAATTCACCCCTCCACTTT. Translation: CASSLDGGNSPLHF.

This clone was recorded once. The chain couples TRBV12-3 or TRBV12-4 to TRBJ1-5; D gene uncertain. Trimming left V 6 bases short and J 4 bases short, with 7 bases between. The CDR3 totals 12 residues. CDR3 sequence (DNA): TGTGCCAGCAGCTCCTTTAATCAGCCCCAGCATTTT. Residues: CASSSFNQPQHF.

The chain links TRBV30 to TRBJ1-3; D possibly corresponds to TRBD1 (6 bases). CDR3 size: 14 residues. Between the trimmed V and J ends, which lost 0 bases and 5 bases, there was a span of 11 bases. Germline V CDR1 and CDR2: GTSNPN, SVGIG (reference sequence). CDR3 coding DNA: TGTGCCTGGAGTGTTCCGACAGGACGAAACACCATATATTTT. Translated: CAWSVPTGRNTIYF. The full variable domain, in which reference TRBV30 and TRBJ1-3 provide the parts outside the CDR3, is SQTIHQWPATLVQPVGSPLSLECTVEGTSNPNLYWYRQAAGRGLQLLFYSVGIGQISSEVPQNLSASRPQDRQFILSSKKLLLSDSGFYLCAWSVPTGRNTIYFGEGSWLTVV.

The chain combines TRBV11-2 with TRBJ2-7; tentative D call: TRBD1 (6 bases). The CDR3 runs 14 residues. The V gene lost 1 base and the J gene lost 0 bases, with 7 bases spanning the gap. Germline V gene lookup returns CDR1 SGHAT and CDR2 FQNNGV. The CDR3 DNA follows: TGTGCCAGCAGCTTAGGACAGGCCTCCTACGAGCAGTACTTC. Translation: CASSLGQASYEQYF. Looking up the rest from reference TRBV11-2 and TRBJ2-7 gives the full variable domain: EAGVAQSPRYKIIEKRQSVAFWCNPISGHATLYWYQQILGQGPKLLIQFQNNGVVDDSQLPKDRFSAERLKGVDSTLKIQPAKLEDSAVYLCASSLGQASYEQYFGPGTRLTVT.

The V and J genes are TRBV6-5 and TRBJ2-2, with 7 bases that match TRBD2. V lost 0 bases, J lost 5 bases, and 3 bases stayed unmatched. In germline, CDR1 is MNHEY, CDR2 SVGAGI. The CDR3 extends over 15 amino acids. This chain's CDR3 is CASSYSNGGTGELFF. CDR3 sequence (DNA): TGTGCCAGCAGTTACTCGAACGGGGGGACCGGGGAGCTGTTTTTT.

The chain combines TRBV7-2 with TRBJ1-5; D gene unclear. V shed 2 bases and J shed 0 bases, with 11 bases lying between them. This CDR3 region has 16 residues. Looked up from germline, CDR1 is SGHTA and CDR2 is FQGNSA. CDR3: CASSLKGANSNQPQHF. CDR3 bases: TGTGCCAGCAGCTTAAAAGGAGCTAATAGCAATCAGCCCCAGCATTTT.

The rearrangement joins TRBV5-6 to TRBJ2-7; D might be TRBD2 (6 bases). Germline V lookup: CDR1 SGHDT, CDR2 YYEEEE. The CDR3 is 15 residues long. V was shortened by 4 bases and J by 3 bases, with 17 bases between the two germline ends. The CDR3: CASSPRLGVRYEQYF. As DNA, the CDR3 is TGTGCCAGCAGCCCGAGACTAGGGGTACGCTACGAGCAGTACTTC.

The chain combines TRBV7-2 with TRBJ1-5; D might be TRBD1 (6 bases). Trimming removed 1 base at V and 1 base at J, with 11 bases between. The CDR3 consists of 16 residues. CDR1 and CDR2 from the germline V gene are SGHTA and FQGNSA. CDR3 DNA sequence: TGTGCCAGCAGCTTAGTGCCAGGGGCGAGCAATCAGCCCCAGCATTTT. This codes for CASSLVPGASNQPQHF.

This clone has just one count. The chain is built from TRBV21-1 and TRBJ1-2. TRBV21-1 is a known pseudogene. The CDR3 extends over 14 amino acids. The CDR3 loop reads CASSKVVGKNGYTF. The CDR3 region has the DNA TGTGCCAGCAGCAAAGTAGTCGGGAAAAATGGCTACACCTTC.

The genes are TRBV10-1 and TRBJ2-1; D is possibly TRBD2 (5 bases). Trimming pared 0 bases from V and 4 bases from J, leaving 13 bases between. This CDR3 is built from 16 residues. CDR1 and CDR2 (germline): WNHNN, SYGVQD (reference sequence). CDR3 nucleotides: TGCGCCAGCAGTGAGTCTCACGGGATCGGGTACAATGAGCAGTTCTTC. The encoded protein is CASSESHGIGYNEQFF.

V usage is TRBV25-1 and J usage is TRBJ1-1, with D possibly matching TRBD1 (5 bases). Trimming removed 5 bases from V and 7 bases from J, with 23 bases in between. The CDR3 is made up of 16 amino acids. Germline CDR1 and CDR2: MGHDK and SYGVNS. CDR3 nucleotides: TGTGCCAGCAGTCCCTGGAGTTCCCATCAGGGCTATGAAGCTTTCTTT. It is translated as CASSPWSSHQGYEAFF.

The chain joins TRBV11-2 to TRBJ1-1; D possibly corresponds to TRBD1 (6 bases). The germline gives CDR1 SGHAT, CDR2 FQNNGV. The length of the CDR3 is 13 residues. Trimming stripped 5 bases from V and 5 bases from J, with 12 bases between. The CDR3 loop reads CASSPIQGTEAFF. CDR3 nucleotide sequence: TGTGCCAGCAGCCCAATCCAGGGGACTGAAGCTTTCTTT. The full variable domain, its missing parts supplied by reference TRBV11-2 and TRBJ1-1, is EAGVAQSPRYKIIEKRQSVAFWCNPISGHATLYWYQQILGQGPKLLIQFQNNGVVDDSQLPKDRFSAERLKGVDSTLKIQPAKLEDSAVYLCASSPIQGTEAFFGQGTRLTVV.

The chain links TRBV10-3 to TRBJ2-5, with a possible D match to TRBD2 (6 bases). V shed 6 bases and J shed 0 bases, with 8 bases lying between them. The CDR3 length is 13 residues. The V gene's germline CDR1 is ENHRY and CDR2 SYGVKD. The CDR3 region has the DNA TGTGCCATCAGGGGGACTCACCAAGAGACCCAGTACTTC. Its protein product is CAIRGTHQETQYF.

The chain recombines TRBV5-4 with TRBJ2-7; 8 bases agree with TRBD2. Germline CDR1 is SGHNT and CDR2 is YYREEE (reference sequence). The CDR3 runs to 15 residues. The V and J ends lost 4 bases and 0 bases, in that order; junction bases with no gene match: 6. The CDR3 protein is CASSRGGPDSYEQYF. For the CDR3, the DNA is TGTGCCAGCAGCCGCGGGGGGCCGGACTCCTACGAGCAGTACTTC.

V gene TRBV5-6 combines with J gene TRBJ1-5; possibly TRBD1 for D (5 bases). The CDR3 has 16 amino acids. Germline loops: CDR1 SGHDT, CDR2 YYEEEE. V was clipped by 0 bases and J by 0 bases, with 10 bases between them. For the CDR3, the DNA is TGTGCCAGCAGCTTGGGCAGGGCATATAGCAATCAGCCCCAGCATTTT. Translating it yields CASSLGRAYSNQPQHF.

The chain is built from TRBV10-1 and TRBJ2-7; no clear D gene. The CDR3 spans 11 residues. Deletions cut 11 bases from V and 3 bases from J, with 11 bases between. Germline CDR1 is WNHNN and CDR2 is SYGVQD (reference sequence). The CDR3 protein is CALRRNYEQYF. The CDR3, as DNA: TGCGCCCTGAGGCGAAACTACGAGCAGTACTTC.